This T cell receptor (beta chain) was recovered during a study of T cell responses to AZD1222 COVID-19 vaccine. Overall study results and limits: Two doses of AZD1222 preceded a rise in Spike-specific TCR breadth and depth. Baseline serology detected seropositivity in only a handful of AZD1222 recipients. Regions left unmutated in variants are reportedly the target of nearly half of spike-specific TCRs.

The CDR3 consists of 12 residues. V was pared by 1 base and J by 9 bases, with 8 bases between. Here immunoSEQ multiplex PCR was the method, and the copy in TCRdb shows in-frame clones only, minus some. Seen here are roughly 180,000 clones, about 90% observed once, and the top ten hold roughly 1.9%. In regard to this clone: Its antigen is not identified.

This material consisted of peripheral blood, taken 28 days after the second AZD1222 dose. The clonotype comes from an adult who received the AZD1222 COVID-19 vaccine. The chain uses TRBV12-3 or TRBV12-4 and TRBJ2-3; D call uncertain. The CDR3 reads CASSLEFLTQYF. CDR3 coding DNA: TGTGCCAGCAGTTTAGAGTTCTTGACGCAGTATTTT.